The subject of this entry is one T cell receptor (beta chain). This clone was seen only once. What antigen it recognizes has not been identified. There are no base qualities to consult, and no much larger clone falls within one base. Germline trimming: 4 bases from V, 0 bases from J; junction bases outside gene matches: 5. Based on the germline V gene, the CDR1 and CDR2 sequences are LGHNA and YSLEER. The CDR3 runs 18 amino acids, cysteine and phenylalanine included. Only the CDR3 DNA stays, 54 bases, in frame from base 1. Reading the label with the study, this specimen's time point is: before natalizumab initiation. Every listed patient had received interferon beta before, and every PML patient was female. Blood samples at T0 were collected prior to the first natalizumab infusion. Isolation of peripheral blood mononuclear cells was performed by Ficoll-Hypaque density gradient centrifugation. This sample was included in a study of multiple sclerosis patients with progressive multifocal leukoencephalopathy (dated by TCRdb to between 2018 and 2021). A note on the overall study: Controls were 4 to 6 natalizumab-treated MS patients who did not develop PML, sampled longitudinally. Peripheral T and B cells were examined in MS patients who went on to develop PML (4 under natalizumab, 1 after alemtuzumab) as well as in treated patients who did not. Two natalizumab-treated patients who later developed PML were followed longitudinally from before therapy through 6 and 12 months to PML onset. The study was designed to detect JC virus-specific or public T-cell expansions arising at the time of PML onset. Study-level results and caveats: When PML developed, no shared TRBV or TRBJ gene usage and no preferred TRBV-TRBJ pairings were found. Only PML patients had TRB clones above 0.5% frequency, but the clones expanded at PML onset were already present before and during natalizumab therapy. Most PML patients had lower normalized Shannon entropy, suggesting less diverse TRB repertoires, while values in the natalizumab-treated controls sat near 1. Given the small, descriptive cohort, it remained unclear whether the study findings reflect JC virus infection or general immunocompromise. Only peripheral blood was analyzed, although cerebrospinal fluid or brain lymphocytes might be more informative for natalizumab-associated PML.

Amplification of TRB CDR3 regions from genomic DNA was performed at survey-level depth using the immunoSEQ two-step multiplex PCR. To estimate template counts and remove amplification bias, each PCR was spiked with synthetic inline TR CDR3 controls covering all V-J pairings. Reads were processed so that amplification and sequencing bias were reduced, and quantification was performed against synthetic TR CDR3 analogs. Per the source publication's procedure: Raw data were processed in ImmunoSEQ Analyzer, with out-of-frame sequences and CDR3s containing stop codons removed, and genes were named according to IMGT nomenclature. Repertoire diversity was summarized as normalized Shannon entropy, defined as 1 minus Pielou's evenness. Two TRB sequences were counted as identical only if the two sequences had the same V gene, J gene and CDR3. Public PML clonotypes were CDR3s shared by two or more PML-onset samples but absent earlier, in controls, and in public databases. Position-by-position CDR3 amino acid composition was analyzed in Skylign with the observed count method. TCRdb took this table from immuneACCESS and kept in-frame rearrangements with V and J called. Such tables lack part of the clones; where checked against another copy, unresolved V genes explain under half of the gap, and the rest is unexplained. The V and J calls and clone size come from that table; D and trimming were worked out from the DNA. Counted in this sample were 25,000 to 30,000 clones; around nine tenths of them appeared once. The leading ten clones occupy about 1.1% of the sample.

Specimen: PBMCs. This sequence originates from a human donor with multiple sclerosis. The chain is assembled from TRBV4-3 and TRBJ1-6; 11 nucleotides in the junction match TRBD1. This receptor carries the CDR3 CASSPGTGGSSYNSPLHF. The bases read TGCGCCAGCAGCCCCGGGACAGGGGGGAGCTCCTATAATTCACCCCTCCACTTT.